The clone carrying this T cell receptor beta chain was found a few times. Its antigen is undetermined. This sample stems from a study of CD8 T cells in ankylosing spondylitis. Broader study findings: There was a TCR beta motif, made of several highly homologous variants, that appeared characteristic of ankylosing spondylitis blood.

TCRdb fed the 5' RACE reads into MiXCR, producing one record per CDR3 protein. Among about 130,000 distinct CDR3 sequences listed, 17% were seen once. The germline CDR1 and CDR2 sequences are SQVTM and ANQGSEA. The CDR3 sequence is 12 residues long. V was shortened by 4 bases and J by 9 bases, with 15 bases between the two germline ends. The sequence was obtained from a male donor with ankylosing spondylitis. Sequences were obtained from blood, either unsorted or a sorted T cell fraction (not recorded which). The rearrangement joins TRBV29-1 to TRBJ1-2, with D tentatively TRBD1 (6 bases). CDR3 loop: CSVGTEGSRYTF. CDR3 in DNA: TGCAGCGTTGGGACAGAAGGGAGCCGCTACACCTTC. The variable domain in full, completed from reference TRBV29-1 and TRBJ1-2, reads SAVISQKPSRDICQRGTSLTIQCQVDSQVTMMFWYRQQPGQSLTLIATANQGSEATYESGFVIDKFPISRPNLTFSTLTVSNMSPEDSSIYLCSVGTEGSRYTFGSGTRLTVV.